Each of the 20 T cell receptor beta chains below was sequenced from the same sample in a study of blood T cells in healthy people across ages. Next came a second PCR, run for about 6 to 11 cycles, which used a sample-barcoded 5' primer along with a J-beta primer mix. TCRdb itself ran the 5' RACE reads through MiXCR, one entry per CDR3 protein. The sample has fewer than 800,000 distinct CDR3 sequences; about 25% are singletons. The sample was also reused in another study, on T cells of mothers and their children.

The sample taken for sequencing was blood. These receptors were obtained from a boy younger than 18 in good health.

CDR3 bases: TGCGCCAGCAGCCCCGACAGAGAAAATGAGCAGTTCTTC. Encoded protein: CASSPDRENEQFF. This sequence joins TRBV5-1 and TRBJ2-1; D is possibly TRBD1 (5 bases). The CDR3 has 13 amino acids. Trimming left V 4 bases short and J 7 bases short, with 12 bases between. Germline loops: CDR1 SGHRS, CDR2 YFSETQ.

In its sample, this clonotype was seen a few times. V is TRBV6-5 and J is TRBJ2-7; D may be TRBD1 or TRBD2 (5 bases each). V gave up 6 bases and J gave up 4 bases, with 13 bases separating them. The CDR3 is 13 amino acids. The germline V gene has CDR1 MNHEY and CDR2 SVGAGI. CDR3 amino acids: CASRGRGLYEQYF. The CDR3 bases are TGTGCCAGCAGGGGACGAGGGCTTTACGAGCAGTACTTC.

The chain couples TRBV12-3 or TRBV12-4 to TRBJ2-1; D is uncertain. The CDR3 contains 12 residues. Trimming took 3 bases from V and 8 from J, leaving 8 bases between them. This chain's CDR3 is CASSLALHEQFF. The DNA of the CDR3 is TGTGCCAGCAGTTTGGCTCTCCATGAGCAGTTCTTC.

The sample holds many counts of this clonotype. The chain joins TRBV12-3 or TRBV12-4 to TRBJ2-3; no reliable D call. V lost 6 bases and J lost 0, with 10 bases in between. CDR3 length: 14 amino acids. CDR3 sequence (DNA): TGTGCCAGCAGCTTGGGTAGGAGCACAGATACGCAGTATTTT. This codes for CASSLGRSTDTQYF.

As to this clonotype: Here the CDR3 omits its conserved ending phenylalanine or tryptophan, so a read error is the likely source. The DNA is omitted, as the CDR3 cannot be located on it reliably, and the CDR3 follows TCRdb's listing. V is TRBV6-2 or TRBV6-3 and J is TRBJ1-1. Counting both end residues, the CDR3 totals 12 amino acids. The germline CDR1 and CDR2 sequences are MNHEY and SVGEGT. CDR3 amino acids: CASSYSEKARFI.

This clonotype has a single count. The rearrangement uses TRBV29-1 and TRBJ1-2, with D perhaps TRBD1 (5 bases). Trimming took 7 bases from V and 5 from J, leaving 17 bases between them. This CDR3 comprises 13 residues. Germline CDR1 SQVTM, CDR2 ANQGSEA. CDR3 protein: CSAGGGDVYGYTF. As DNA, the CDR3 is TGCAGCGCCGGTGGAGGGGATGTTTATGGCTACACCTTC.

This clonotype was recorded a few times. The chain couples TRBV20-1 to TRBJ2-3, with 8 bases that match TRBD2. The V segment lost 7 bases and the J segment 6 bases; nucleotides outside the gene matches: 18. Germline CDR1 and CDR2: DFQATT and SNEGSKA (reference sequence). The CDR3 consists of 16 residues. CDR3 residues: CSVTSTGGGPPDTQYF. DNA of the CDR3: TGCAGTGTGACCTCAACCGGGGGGGGCCCCCCGGATACGCAGTATTTT.

This clonotype was counted between two and nine times. The chain carries TRBV25-1 and TRBJ2-5, with 9 nucleotides matching TRBD1. TRBJ2-1 explains the end of the DNA better; the J call may be wrong. Germline assignment: CDR1 MGHDK and CDR2 SYGVNS. The CDR3 covers 14 residues. CDR3 amino acids: CATRDRGGSNEQFF. DNA of the CDR3: TGTGCCACCCGCGACAGGGGGGGTTCGAATGAGCAGTTCTTC.

V gene TRBV7-2 combines with J gene TRBJ2-5; D is undetermined. The assigned J gene may be wrong: the sequence end matches TRBJ2-1 better. From germline, CDR1 is SGHTA and CDR2 FQGNSA. The CDR3 is 13 residues long. CDR3 bases: TGTGCCAGCAGCTTTCTGGGGTACAATGAGCAGTTCTTC. The encoded protein is CASSFLGYNEQFF.

This sequence joins TRBV29-1 and TRBJ2-7, with TRBD1 as a possible D gene (6 bases). The CDR3 sequence is 15 residues long. Germline CDR1 SQVTM, CDR2 ANQGSEA. V was cut by 5 bases and J by 2 bases, with 19 bases left in between. DNA of the CDR3: TGCAGCGTTACGGATCCTTGGACAGCCACCTACGAGCAGTACTTC. The encoded protein is CSVTDPWTATYEQYF.

The V call is TRBV7-3, the J call TRBJ2-5; D is unresolved. V was trimmed by 10 bases and J by 7 bases, leaving 10 bases between them. Per germline, CDR1 SGHTA and CDR2 FQGTGA. CDR3 length: 10 residues. The CDR3 sequence is CATQVWTQYF. The DNA for the CDR3 is TGTGCCACCCAGGTCTGGACCCAGTACTTC.

V and J are TRBV29-1 and TRBJ2-1; D possibly matches TRBD1 or TRBD2 (6 bases each). The end of the DNA aligns better with TRBJ2-5, so the J call may be wrong. The CDR3 runs 13 residues. Per the germline V gene, CDR1 is SQVTM and CDR2 is ANQGSEA. CDR3 bases: TGCAGCGCAACCCAGGGGATGAGGGAGGCCCAGTACTTC. This translates into CSATQGMREAQYF.

The genes are TRBV14 and TRBJ2-6, with 8 bases that match TRBD1. The ends lost 0 bases at V and 2 bases at J; junction bases unmatched: 9. Germline V gene sequence: CDR1 SGHDN, CDR2 FVKESK. The length of the CDR3 is 19 residues. The CDR3 DNA is TGTGCCAGCAGCCAAGAGACAGGACAGGGATTGACTGGGGCCAACGTCCTGACTTTC. It specifies CASSQETGQGLTGANVLTF.

This clonotype has just a few counts. The V and J genes are TRBV10-3 and TRBJ2-2, with 7 bases aligning to TRBD1. The germline V gene has CDR1 ENHRY and CDR2 SYGVKD. The V gene end was trimmed by 9 bases and the J gene end by 1 base; junction bases not matched to a gene: 8. The CDR3 runs 15 residues. The CDR3 spells CAISTGNKNTGELFF. CDR3 DNA sequence: TGTGCCATATCGACAGGGAACAAGAACACCGGGGAGCTGTTTTTT.

This clonotype has only a few counts. This chain uses TRBV2 with TRBJ2-2; 11 nucleotides match TRBD1. With 3 bases clipped from V and 5 bases from J, the junction kept 2 bases outside the gene matches. In germline, CDR1 is SNHLY, CDR2 FYNNEI. The CDR3 loop spans 15 amino acids. CDR3 loop: CASSDGQGATGELFF. The CDR3 bases are TGTGCCAGCAGTGACGGACAGGGGGCTACCGGGGAGCTGTTTTTT.

This clonotype showed up just a few times. V usage is TRBV4-2 and J usage is TRBJ2-5; unclear D gene. Germline V CDR1 and CDR2: LGHNA, YNFKEQ. Trimming removed 1 base from V and 4 bases from J, with 10 bases in between. This CDR3 has 14 amino acids. In DNA, the CDR3 is TGTGCCAGCAGCCAAGGTGGTTCGGCAGAGACCCAGTACTTC. Amino acid sequence: CASSQGGSAETQYF.

This clonotype was detected only a few times. The chain has TRBV12-3 or TRBV12-4 and TRBJ2-7; D possibly uses TRBD1 or TRBD2 (6 bases each). Trimming shortened V by 3 bases and J by 3 bases, and 9 bases separated the two germline ends. This CDR3 contains 13 residues. The CDR3 region is CASSLEGVYEQYF. CDR3 bases: TGTGCCAGCAGTTTGGAGGGGGTCTACGAGCAGTACTTC.

The chain is built from TRBV3-1 and TRBJ1-2; tentatively, D is TRBD1 (5 bases). The CDR3 covers 15 residues. Germline V CDR1 and CDR2: LGHDT, YNNKEL (reference sequence). Deletions cut 5 bases from V and 1 base from J, with 14 bases between. The CDR3 DNA follows: TGTGCCAGCAGCGTTGGGGGGACCGGTAACTATGGCTACACCTTC. It translates to CASSVGGTGNYGYTF. The full variable domain, with the rest looked up from reference TRBV3-1 and TRBJ1-2, is DTAVSQTPKYLVTQMGNDKSIKCEQNLGHDTMYWYKQDSKKFLKIMFSYNNKELIINETVPNRFSPKSPDKAHLNLHINSLELGDSAVYFCASSVGGTGNYGYTFGSGTRLTVV.

The CDR3, as DNA: TGTGCCAGCAGCTTGCGGACAGGGGGCTGGATGAACACTGAAGCTTTCTTT. Its translation is CASSLRTGGWMNTEAFF. The rearrangement joins TRBV7-2 to TRBJ1-1; TRBD1 agrees at 11 bases. Germline CDR1 reads SGHTA; CDR2 reads FQGNSA. V shed 3 bases and J 0 bases; nucleotides not matched to a gene: 6. The CDR3 has 17 residues.

The CDR3 sequence: CATSRDRGAKDTQYF. DNA for the CDR3: TGTGCCACCAGCAGAGATCGTGGGGCTAAAGATACGCAGTATTTT. The genes are TRBV15 and TRBJ2-3, with D tentatively TRBD1 (5 bases). The germline CDR1 and CDR2 sequences are LNHNV and YYDKDF (reference sequence). V lost 0 bases, J lost 5 bases, and 12 bases lay in between. The CDR3 loop spans 15 amino acids.